This entry concerns a single TCR beta chain. In the same sample, other DNA sequences code for this CDR3. The sample originates from a study of blood T cell repertoires in COVID-19. Repertoires were generated with immunoSEQ multiplex PCR, while TCRdb's copy carries only in-frame clones and drops some. Of roughly 240,000 clones in the sample, around 90% were seen once. Germline CDR1 reads SGHRS; CDR2 reads YFSETQ. CDR3 length: 15 amino acids. Trimming left V 0 bases short and J 2 bases short, with 8 bases between. The receptor's source is a woman aged 25 to 45 with acute COVID-19. Sequenced input: PBMCs or T cells enriched from blood (not recorded which). This sequence joins TRBV5-1 and TRBJ2-2; TRBD1 is a possible D gene (6 bases). The CDR3 region is CASSLDRANTGELFF. The CDR3 DNA sequence: TGCGCCAGCAGCTTGGACAGGGCAAACACCGGGGAGCTGTTTTTT.